These 17 T cell receptor beta chains originate from one sample sequenced in a study of molecular identifiers for immune sequencing clone quantification. In TCRdb, the PCR reads were re-called with MiXCR into one record per CDR3 protein. This table has about 640,000 distinct CDR3 sequences, about 20% appearing once. The sequenced material came from naive CD8+ T cells from blood, with Jurkat cell RNA spiked in. Stated subset: FACS-sorted CD8+CD4-CCR7+CD45RA+ naive T cells. The receptors here all came from a human donor in good health. Some libraries in this study had Jurkat cell RNA spiked in.

V is TRBV27 and J is TRBJ2-5; D is unclear. This CDR3 region has 16 residues. Germline loops: CDR1 MNHEY, CDR2 SMNVEV (reference sequence). Trimming cost V 3 bases and J 7 bases, with 21 bases left between them. The CDR3, as DNA: TGTGCCAGCAGTTTTATCCAGGAAGGAAGGGAAGGGACCCAGTACTTC. It yields the protein CASSFIQEGREGTQYF.

This clonotype came up a few times. The chain uses TRBV5-4 and TRBJ2-3; D might be TRBD2 (6 bases). Germline V gives CDR1 SGHNT, CDR2 YYREEE (reference sequence). The CDR3 totals 15 residues. V lost 3 bases to trimming and J lost 4 bases, with 15 bases between them. In DNA form, the CDR3 reads TGTGCCAGCAGCTCCGCCTTGGGAGGTCCAGATACGCAGTATTTT. It codes for CASSSALGGPDTQYF.

The chain is built from TRBV19 and TRBJ2-7; TRBD2 agrees at 10 bases. CDR1 and CDR2 (germline): LNHDA, SQIVND (reference sequence). The CDR3 covers 15 residues. V shed 1 base and J 3 bases; nucleotides not matched to a gene: 3. The CDR3 loop reads CASSIVSGGDYEQYF. In nucleotides, the CDR3 is TGTGCCAGTAGTATAGTGAGCGGGGGGGACTACGAGCAGTACTTC.

To note about this clonotype: Since a much larger clone is just one base distant, this may be a read error. This chain connects TRBV7-9 to TRBJ2-7; D is perhaps TRBD1 or TRBD2 (5 bases each). Per the germline V gene, CDR1 is SEHNR and CDR2 is FQNEAQ (reference sequence). V lost 7 bases and J lost 3, with 16 bases in between. The length of the CDR3 is 14 residues. CDR3 region: CASNHRGTYYEQYF. In nucleotides, the CDR3 is TGTGCCAGCAACCACCGGGGCACGTACTACGAGCAGTACTTC.

This clonotype was observed at least ten times. This sequence joins TRBV4-1 and TRBJ1-5; TRBD1 might be the D (6 bases). V dropped 5 bases and J dropped 0 bases, with 11 bases sitting between them. This CDR3 has 15 residues. The germline V gene encodes CDR1 MGHRA and CDR2 YSYEKL. For the CDR3, the DNA is TGCGCCAGCAGCGGGACAACTTATAGCAATCAGCCCCAGCATTTT. Translation gives CASSGTTYSNQPQHF.

At least ten counts were recorded for this clonotype. The V call is TRBV19, the J call TRBJ2-7, with unresolved D. Germline CDR1 LNHDA, CDR2 SQIVND (reference sequence). This CDR3 region has 16 residues. V was pared by 5 bases and J by 0 bases, with 17 bases between. CDR3 sequence (DNA): TGTGCCAGTAGTCGGGCGGCATCCGGAGCCTCCTACGAGCAGTACTTC. Its protein is CASSRAASGASYEQYF.

This clonotype was detected ten times or more. The chain couples TRBV2 to TRBJ1-2, with unresolved D. Germline V gene sequence: CDR1 SNHLY, CDR2 FYNNEI. The CDR3 consists of 15 residues. Deletions cut 2 bases from V and 5 bases from J, with 15 bases between. The CDR3 nucleotides are TGTGCCAGCAGTGAAAATGCGGTGCTAGCTTATGGCTACACCTTC. Translation gives CASSENAVLAYGYTF.

As regards this clonotype: Germline is not matched at one junction end, which may reflect a read error. The chain combines TRBV28 with TRBJ2-3; the match to TRBD1 covers 8 bases. The germline CDR1 and CDR2 sequences are MDHEN and SYDVKM. The CDR3 is 14 residues long. CDR3 nucleotide sequence: TGTGCCAGCTTACGACAGGGGCGCACGGATACGCAGTATTTT. This codes for CASLRQGRTDTQYF. Filled out from reference TRBV28 and TRBJ2-3, the complete variable domain reads DVKVTQSSRYLVKRTGEKVFLECVQDMDHENMFWYRQDPGLGLRLIYFSYDVKMKEKGDIPEGYSVSREKKERFSLILESASTNQTSMYLCASLRQGRTDTQYFGPGTRLTVL.

This clonotype was counted at least ten times. This chain links TRBV6-2 or TRBV6-3 with TRBJ1-5; possible D gene TRBD1, 5 bases. The CDR3 extends over 14 amino acids. Germline-derived CDR1 and CDR2 are MNHEY and SVGEGT. Trimming took 4 bases from V and 6 from J, leaving 13 bases between them. CDR3 coding DNA: TGTGCCAGCAGTTCCCGCATAGGGGTTCAGCCCCAGCATTTT. This sequence encodes CASSSRIGVQPQHF.

In this sample, this clonotype turned up many times. This chain joins TRBV5-5 and TRBJ1-6; 8 nucleotides align to TRBD1. Germline CDR1 and CDR2: SGHKS and YYEKEE (reference sequence). This CDR3 comprises 14 residues. J gave up 10 bases and V 4 bases, and 7 bases lay outside the gene matches. DNA of the CDR3: TGTGCCAGCAGCCTTGGACAGGGTAAATCACCCCTCCACTTT. Translating gives CASSLGQGKSPLHF.

This clonotype was seen only a few times. The chain is built from TRBV11-2 and TRBJ1-3, with unresolved D. The CDR3 runs 14 residues. Trimming cost V 2 bases and J 1 base, with 6 bases left between them. Per germline, CDR1 SGHAT and CDR2 FQNNGV. The CDR3 spells CASSLIGSGNTIYF. CDR3 in DNA: TGTGCCAGCAGCTTAATAGGATCTGGAAACACCATATATTTT.

Of note for this clonotype: With a much larger clone just one base away, this may be a read error. The chain joins TRBV12-3 or TRBV12-4 to TRBJ2-1; TRBD2 aligns across 8 bases. The CDR3 runs to 18 residues. The CDR3 DNA reads TGTGCCAGCAGTTTCGGTTCTAGCGGGTTGGGGACCTACAATGTGCAGTTCTTC. It yields the protein CASSFGSSGLGTYNVQFF.

This rearrangement joins TRBV6-2 or TRBV6-3 to TRBJ2-7; tentatively, D is TRBD1 (6 bases). The CDR3 covers 14 residues. The germline gives CDR1 MNHEY, CDR2 SVGEGT. The germline V and J ends were trimmed by 0 bases and 0 bases, with 6 bases remaining between them. This chain's CDR3 is CASSYSGHSYEQYF. CDR3 DNA: TGTGCCAGCAGTTACTCGGGACACTCCTACGAGCAGTACTTC.

This rearrangement joins TRBV19 to TRBJ2-1, with 11 positions matching TRBD2. Germline CDR1 and CDR2: LNHDA and SQIVND (reference sequence). The CDR3 runs to 15 residues. The V and J ends lost 6 bases and 2 bases, in that order; junction bases with no gene match: 3. The CDR3 loop reads CASRGTSGPYNEQFF. CDR3 coding DNA: TGTGCCAGTAGAGGGACTAGCGGACCCTACAATGAGCAGTTCTTC.

This clonotype came up once. A much larger clonotype is one base distant, so this may be a read error. Because the CDR3 is missing its conserved closing phenylalanine or tryptophan, this is likely a read error. The CDR3 protein is CASSSGTSPFNEQFS. In nucleotides, the CDR3 is TGTGCCAGCAGTTCCGGGACTAGTCCTTTCAATGAGCAGTTCTCC. The genes are TRBV7-2 and TRBJ2-1, with 8 bases lining up with TRBD2. The CDR3 sequence is 15 residues long. With 6 bases clipped from V and 6 bases from J, the junction kept 10 bases outside the gene matches. In germline, CDR1 is SGHTA, CDR2 FQGNSA.

Points on this clonotype: This may be a read error, as it is one base from a much larger clone. The conserved closing phenylalanine or tryptophan is absent in this CDR3, likely reflecting a read error. The J gene is TRBJ2-3, the V gene TRBV12-3 or TRBV12-4; 7 nucleotides align to TRBD1. The CDR3 contains 17 residues. V lost 3 bases, J lost 4 bases, and 13 bases stayed unmatched. The CDR3 loop reads CASSFFGPAQGPDTQYL. The CDR3 nucleotides are TGTGCCAGCAGTTTTTTCGGGCCGGCACAGGGGCCAGATACGCAGTATCTT.

Ten or more counts support this clonotype. The chain is built from TRBV7-2 and TRBJ1-2, with unresolved D. The CDR3 is 13 amino acids. CDR1 and CDR2 from the germline V gene are SGHTA and FQGNSA. V was cut by 4 bases and J by 0 bases, with 6 bases left in between. The CDR3 reads CASSSLPNYGYTF. As DNA, the CDR3 is TGTGCCAGCAGCTCCCTCCCTAACTATGGCTACACCTTC.